This T cell receptor beta chain stems from a study of PD-L1 blockade in urothelial cancer. Study-level information: Blood drawn 3 weeks (second dose) and 6 weeks after treatment start was analyzed. Study-level results: Survival was better when pretreatment blood TCR clonality fell below the median.

Points on this clone: Its antigen is as yet unknown.

Profiling relied on immunoSEQ multiplex PCR, and the TCRdb table lists in-frame clones only, not all of them. The table lists 29,000 or so clones, over 75% of them singletons, with roughly 3.1% in the top ten. Germline assignment: CDR1 LNHNV and CDR2 YYDKDF (reference sequence). The CDR3 length is 14 residues. V trimming: 7 bases; J trimming: 5 bases; junction bases outside the gene matches: 7. This sequence joins TRBV15 and TRBJ2-2; 7 bases are shared with TRBD1. Sequenced here: PBMCs, sampled around atezolizumab (anti-PD-L1) treatment. This clonotype was obtained from a man between 45 and 60 years old with urothelial cancer. The CDR3 sequence: CATMGQGVTGELFF. The CDR3 nucleotides are TGTGCCACCATGGGGCAGGGGGTAACCGGGGAGCTGTTTTTT.